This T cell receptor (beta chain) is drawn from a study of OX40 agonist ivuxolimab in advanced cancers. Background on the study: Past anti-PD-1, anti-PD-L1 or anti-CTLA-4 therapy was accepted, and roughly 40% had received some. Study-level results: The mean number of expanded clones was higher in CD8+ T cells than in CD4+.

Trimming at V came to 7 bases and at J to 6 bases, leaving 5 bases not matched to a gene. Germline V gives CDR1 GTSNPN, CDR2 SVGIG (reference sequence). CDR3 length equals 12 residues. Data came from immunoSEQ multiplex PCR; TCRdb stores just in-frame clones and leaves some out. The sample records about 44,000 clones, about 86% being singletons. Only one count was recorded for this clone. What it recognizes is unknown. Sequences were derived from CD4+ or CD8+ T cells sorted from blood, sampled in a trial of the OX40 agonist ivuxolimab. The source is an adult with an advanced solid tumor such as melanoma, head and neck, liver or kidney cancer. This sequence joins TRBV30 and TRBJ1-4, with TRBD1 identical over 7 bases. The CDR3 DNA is TGTGCCTTCAGGGGGAGGGATGAAAAACTGTTTTTT. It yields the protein CAFRGRDEKLFF.